This T cell receptor beta chain was obtained from a study of metastatic and nonmetastatic thyroid tumors. Study in general: Where malignant and benign thyroid patients were concerned, repertoires were compared across blood and tumor or nodule tissue. Study observations and caveats: As reported, TCR beta diversity in blood and tumor was significantly higher in malignant thyroid tumors than in benign nodules.

Germline-derived CDR1 and CDR2 are MNHEY and SVGAGI. Trimming stripped 3 bases from V and 2 bases from J, with 11 bases between. The CDR3 consists of 15 residues. Authors' methods: The authors used CDR3 differences across clinicopathological groups to build a distant-metastasis classifier for papillary thyroid cancer. Using MiXCR, TCRdb re-called clones from the PCR reads. These V and J calls derive from TCRdb rather than the authors' analysis. The data show around 19,000 clones, less than 20% seen once. This clone qualifies as medium-sized. The antigen is not known. Treatment of any kind had been given to no patient before thyroid surgery.

The sequence came from a female donor with papillary thyroid cancer or a benign thyroid nodule (not recorded which). Some clones in this sample may be carry-over from other donors' samples. Sequenced input: blood. J is TRBJ1-3 and V is TRBV6-5; weak D call: TRBD1 (6 bases). CDR3 DNA: TGTGCCAGCAGTTATGGGGGCGCAACTGGAAACACCATATATTTT. Its protein product is CASSYGGATGNTIYF.